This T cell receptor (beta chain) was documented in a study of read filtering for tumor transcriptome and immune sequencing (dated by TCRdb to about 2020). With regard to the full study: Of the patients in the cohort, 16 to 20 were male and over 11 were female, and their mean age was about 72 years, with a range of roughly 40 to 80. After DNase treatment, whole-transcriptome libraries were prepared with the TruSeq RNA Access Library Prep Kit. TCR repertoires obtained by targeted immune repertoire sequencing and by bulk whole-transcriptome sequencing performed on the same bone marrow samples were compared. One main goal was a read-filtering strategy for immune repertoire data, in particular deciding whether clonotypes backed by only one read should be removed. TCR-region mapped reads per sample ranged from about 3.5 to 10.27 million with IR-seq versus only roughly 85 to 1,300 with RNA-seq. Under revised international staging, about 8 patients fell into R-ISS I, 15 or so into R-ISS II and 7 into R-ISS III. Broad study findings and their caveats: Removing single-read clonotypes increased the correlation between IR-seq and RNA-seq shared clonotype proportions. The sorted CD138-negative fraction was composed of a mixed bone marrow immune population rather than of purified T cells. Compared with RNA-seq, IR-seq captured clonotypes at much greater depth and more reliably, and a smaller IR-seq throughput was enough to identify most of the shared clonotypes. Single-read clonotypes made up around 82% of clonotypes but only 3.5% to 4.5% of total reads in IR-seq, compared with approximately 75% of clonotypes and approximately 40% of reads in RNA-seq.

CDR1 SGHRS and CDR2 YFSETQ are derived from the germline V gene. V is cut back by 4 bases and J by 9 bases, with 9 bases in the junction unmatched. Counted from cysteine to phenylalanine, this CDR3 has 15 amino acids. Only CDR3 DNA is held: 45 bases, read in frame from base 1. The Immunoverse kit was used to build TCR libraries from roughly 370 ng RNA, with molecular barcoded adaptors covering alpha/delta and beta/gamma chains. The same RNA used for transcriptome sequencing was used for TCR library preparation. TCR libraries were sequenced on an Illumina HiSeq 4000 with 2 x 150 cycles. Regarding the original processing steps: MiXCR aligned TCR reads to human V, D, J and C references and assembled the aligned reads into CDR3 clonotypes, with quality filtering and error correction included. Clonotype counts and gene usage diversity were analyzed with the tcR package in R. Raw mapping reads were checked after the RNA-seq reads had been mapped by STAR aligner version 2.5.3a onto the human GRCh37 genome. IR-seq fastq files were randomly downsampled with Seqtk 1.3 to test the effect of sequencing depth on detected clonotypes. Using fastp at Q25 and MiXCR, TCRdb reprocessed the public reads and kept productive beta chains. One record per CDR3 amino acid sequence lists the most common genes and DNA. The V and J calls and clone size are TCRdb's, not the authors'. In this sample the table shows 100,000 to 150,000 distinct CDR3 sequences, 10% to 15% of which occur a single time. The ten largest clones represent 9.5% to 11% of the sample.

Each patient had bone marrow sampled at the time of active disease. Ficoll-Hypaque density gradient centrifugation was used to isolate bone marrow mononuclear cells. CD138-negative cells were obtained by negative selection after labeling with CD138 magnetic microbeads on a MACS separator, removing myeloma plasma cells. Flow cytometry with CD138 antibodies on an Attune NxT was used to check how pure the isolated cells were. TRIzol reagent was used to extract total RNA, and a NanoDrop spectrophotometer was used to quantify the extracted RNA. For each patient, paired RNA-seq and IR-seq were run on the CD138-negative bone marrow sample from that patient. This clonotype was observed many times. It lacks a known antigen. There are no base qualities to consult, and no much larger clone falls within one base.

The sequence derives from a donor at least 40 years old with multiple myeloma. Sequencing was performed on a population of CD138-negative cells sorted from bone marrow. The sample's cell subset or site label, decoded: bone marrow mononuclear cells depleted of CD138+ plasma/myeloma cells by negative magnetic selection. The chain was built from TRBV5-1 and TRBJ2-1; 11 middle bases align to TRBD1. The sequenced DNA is TGCGCCAGCAGCCCAGGGACAGGGGGGATAGGTGAGCAGTTCTTC. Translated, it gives CASSPGTGGIGEQFF. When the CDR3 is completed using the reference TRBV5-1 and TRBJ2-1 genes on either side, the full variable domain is KAGVTQTPRYLIKTRGQQVTLSCSPISGHRSVSWYQQTPGQGLQFLFEYFSETQRNKGNFPGRFSGRQFSNSRSEMNVSTLELGDSALYLCASSPGTGGIGEQFFGPGTRLTVL.